Sequencing of this T cell receptor (beta chain) was carried out in a study of cytomegalovirus exposure and HLA in healthy donors (dated by TCRdb to about 2017). In terms of the full investigation: In an earlier analysis of 550 to 750 of the donors, around 290 Gb of sequence data and 117 million unique TCR beta sequences from about 179 million T cells were reported. An early release that covered about 640 HLA-typed donors contained 300 to 350 gigabases of sequencing data and 85 million to 100 million unique TCR sequences. Of the roughly 410 genotyped donors, 81% were placed in the genetic ancestry cluster associated with self-reported Caucasian donors. The study aimed to test whether signatures of past pathogen exposure could be identified by cataloging public T cell receptors. The study profiled the T cell repertoires of more than 500 subjects by immunosequencing and related them to cytomegalovirus serostatus. A separate validation cohort of 100 to 150 different subjects was used in addition to the roughly 640-subject first cohort. To predict cytomegalovirus infection status, the study brought together high-throughput TCR immunosequencing, statistical association of individual TCRs with disease status, and machine learning. To study patterns of TCR occurrence, a later analysis re-analyzed previously published TCR beta repertoires from 650 to 750 donors and added high-resolution HLA genotyping. Rather than using new phenotypic data, the later analysis identified candidate immune exposures from TCR beta sequences and from how often those sequences occurred across donors. An earlier analysis of several hundred of the donors applied high-throughput TCR beta sequencing to assess whether each TCR beta V gene segment acted as functional or pseudogenic. Alongside the repertoire data, information on donor age, sex, ethnicity and CMV serostatus was compiled. Genome-wide SNP genotypes for about 65% of the roughly 670 donors were used in a later genetic analysis, which treated that subset as a discovery cohort. All discovery cohort repertoires had been generated on a single sequencing platform. Both class I and class II loci were covered by HLA typing, at four-digit resolution. The number of typed donors differed by locus: about 620-640 for A, B, C, DRB1 and DQB1; 500 to 550 for DQA1; over 600 for DPA1; and around 490 for DPB1. A few DR-DQ haplotypes were treated as single units for association and clustering because of strong linkage in the cohort. Across 398 genotyped donors of the cohort, an average of roughly 200,000 unique TCR beta nucleotide sequences per donor were sequenced, and 15% to 20% of those sequences were non-productive. Findings and caveats that apply to the study as a whole: HLA typing was unavailable for some donors at each locus, so association tests used only the typed subset. About 17 rarely observed V segments, including chromosome 9 orphons, were excluded from the earlier analysis of several hundred of the donors because counts were too low. An association between a missense DCLRE1C variant and V-gene and J-gene trimming of TCR beta chains was found in a later genetic analysis and replicated in an independent cohort. Immune exposure information for the cohort was limited to CMV serostatus. A further reported finding was that TCR beta sequences accurately predicted the HLA-A and HLA-B alleles for most subjects in the first cohort. In a later genetic analysis, fewer N-insertions in productive TCRs were reported among donors in an Asian-associated ancestry cluster than the approximately 630-donor mean. Specific HLA alleles were associated with 16,951 TCR beta sequences at a false discovery rate of 0.05 in a later analysis. The authors suggested that the approach could potentially be generalized to other disease states and immunological phenotypes. The study listed 164 TCR beta chains as associated with cytomegalovirus. Strong co-occurrence of HLA alleles, especially DR and DQ, made assigning TCR associations to individual alleles difficult. A later analysis found that HLA-associated TCR beta chains were more clonally expanded and had lower generation probabilities than equally common non-associated chains. In this cohort, only TCR beta chains were sequenced, and detectable features were limited by the absence of alpha or paired-chain data. In a later analysis, TCR association rates were found to vary across HLA loci, with the most associated TCRs seen for DRB1 alleles and the fewest for HLA-C alleles. In an earlier analysis of 587 of the donors, most TCR beta V segments appeared in productive rearrangements about 87% or about 30% of the time, broadly matching IMGT annotations. A later analysis reported that several top co-occurrence clusters appeared linked to parvovirus B19, influenza, CMV and Epstein-Barr virus. In vitro tests confirmed that three of the cytomegalovirus-associated TCR beta chains recognize cytomegalovirus antigens. According to a later analysis, most CMV-associated TCR beta chains appeared to be HLA-restricted, and the HLA associations seemed to be driven largely by CMV exposure. A group of highly shared sequence variants was considered likely to be a technical artifact of the sequencing pipeline. Correlated functional status among segregating V segments might reflect linkage disequilibrium, but an unknown experimental factor could not be ruled out. Most TCR sequences were seen in very few donors, while some public TCRs were found in many individuals. The classifier was reported to diagnose cytomegalovirus status with high specificity and sensitivity in both the original cohort and the validation cohort. The presence/absence analyses assumed that sequencing depth was roughly uniform across donors, and that assumption may not be true.

In total, fewer than 750 healthy bone marrow donors made up the cohort. At the time of sampling, every cohort member was nominally healthy, though immune exposures that went unrecorded were likely present. The donor tested CMV seropositive, placing the donor among the 310 or so seropositive members of the cohort. Every donor gave a peripheral blood sample, and the peripheral blood mononuclear cells from that sample were used for TCR beta sequencing. The Qiagen DNeasy Blood Extraction Kit was used to extract genomic DNA from the blood cell samples. Remarks on this clone: Its target antigen remains unknown.

Library preparation employed the immunoSEQ multiplex PCR assay. For the multiplex PCR, a mixture combining 60 forward primers for TCR Vbeta segments and 13 reverse primers for TCR Jbeta segments was used. The CDR3 region of rearranged TCR beta genes was amplified from genomic DNA by a multiplex PCR assay. Amplified TCR beta libraries were sequenced as 87-base-pair reads on the Illumina HiSeq System. The authors' pipeline ran thus. In a later analysis, tens of millions of unique TCR beta chains were counted across the 666 repertoires, and roughly 10 million of these chains were shared by at least two donors. To remove PCR and sequencing errors, raw reads were error-corrected and collapsed into unique sequences using a nearest-neighbor algorithm that merged closely related sequences. CDR3 sequences were aligned to IMGT reference sequences to assign V, D and J gene segments. For a sequence to be retained, at least a six-nucleotide match to both a V gene segment and a J gene segment was required. Rearrangements were called productive when the CDR3 lacked stop codons and stayed in frame with V and J; all others were non-productive. CDR3 was defined according to IMGT convention as the region running from the second conserved V-encoded cysteine to the conserved J-encoded phenylalanine. The earlier analysis of 500 to 650 of the donors excluded any sequence lacking an unambiguous match to a single V gene segment. An earlier analysis of approximately 590 of the donors classified V segments as functional when productive rearrangements were above 56.7% and as segregating when the standard deviation between donors was above 5%. A statistical classification framework was developed to diagnose cytomegalovirus status using the catalog of TCR beta chain sequences. In a later analysis, TCR nucleotide sequences were compared against IMGT/GENE-DB human TR gene sequences so that V and J genes could be assigned. A later analysis assigned CDR3 sequences and most-parsimonious VDJ recombination scenarios with the TCRdist pipeline. In a later analysis, each TCR beta chain was defined by its CDR3 amino acid sequence together with its V-gene family, and reads without a unique V-gene family were excluded. A later analysis removed 550 to 700 highly shared, low-generation-probability nucleotide sequences to deal with suspected cross-contamination and a sequencing artifact. For each public chain, a later analysis derived a clonal expansion index from normalized ranks of inferred template counts within each repertoire. In a later analysis, generation probabilities were computed using a VDJ recombination model fitted to out-of-frame rearrangements, and the results were checked against IGoR. In a later analysis, TCR-TCR, TCR-HLA and TCR-CMV co-occurrence was scored with hypergeometric tests, and a repertoire-size bias correction was applied to TCR pairs. In a later analysis, false discovery rates were estimated by permuting HLA or CMV assignments 20 times. In a later analysis, co-occurring TCRs were grouped with DBSCAN, and TCRdist sequence similarity was added when clustering was performed within HLA-allele-positive subsets. For co-occurrence clustering, repertoires with fewer than 30,000 or more than 120,000 public chains were excluded, along with five repertoires with anomalous nucleotide sharing. What TCRdb holds here is the immuneACCESS table cut down to in-frame rearrangements. Part of the clones is not present; checked against another copy, under half of the missing clones reflect an unresolved V gene, and the others are unexplained. That table is the source of V, J and clone size, and D and trimming were worked out from the DNA. This sample's records show about 52,000 clones. The top ten hold 10% to 15% of the sample.

The receptor was isolated from a woman in her sixties or seventies in good health and CMV-seropositive. The sample comprised PBMCs.

This receptor has the CDR3 CASRRTGYYGYTF. Here is the DNA: TGTGCCAGTAGGCGGACAGGGTACTATGGCTACACCTTC. The chain joins TRBV19 to TRBJ1-2; 8 bases in between match TRBD1. CDR1 and CDR2 are read off the germline V gene (reference sequence) as LNHDA and SQIVND. V is trimmed back by 6 bases and J by 3 bases, and the junction contains 3 bases that no gene match accounts for. The CDR3 measures 13 amino acids from cysteine to phenylalanine. CDR3 DNA is the only sequence kept; it has 39 bases, read in frame from the first base.